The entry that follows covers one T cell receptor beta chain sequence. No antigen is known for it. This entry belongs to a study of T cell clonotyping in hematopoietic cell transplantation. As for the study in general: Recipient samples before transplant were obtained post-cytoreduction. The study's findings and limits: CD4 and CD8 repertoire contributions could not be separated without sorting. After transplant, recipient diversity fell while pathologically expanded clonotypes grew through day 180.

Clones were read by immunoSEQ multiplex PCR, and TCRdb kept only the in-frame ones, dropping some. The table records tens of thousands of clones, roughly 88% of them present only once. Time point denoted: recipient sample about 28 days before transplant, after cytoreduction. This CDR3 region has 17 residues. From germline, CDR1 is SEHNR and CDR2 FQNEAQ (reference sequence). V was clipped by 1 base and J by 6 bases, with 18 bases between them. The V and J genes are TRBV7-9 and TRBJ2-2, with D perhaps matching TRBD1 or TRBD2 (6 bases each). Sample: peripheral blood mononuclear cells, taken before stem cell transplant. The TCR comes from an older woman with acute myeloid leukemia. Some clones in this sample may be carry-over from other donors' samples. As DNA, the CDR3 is TGTGCCAGCAGCTTAGGATTTGTCAGGGGAGGTTCCGGGGAGCTGTTTTTT. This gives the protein CASSLGFVRGGSGELFF.